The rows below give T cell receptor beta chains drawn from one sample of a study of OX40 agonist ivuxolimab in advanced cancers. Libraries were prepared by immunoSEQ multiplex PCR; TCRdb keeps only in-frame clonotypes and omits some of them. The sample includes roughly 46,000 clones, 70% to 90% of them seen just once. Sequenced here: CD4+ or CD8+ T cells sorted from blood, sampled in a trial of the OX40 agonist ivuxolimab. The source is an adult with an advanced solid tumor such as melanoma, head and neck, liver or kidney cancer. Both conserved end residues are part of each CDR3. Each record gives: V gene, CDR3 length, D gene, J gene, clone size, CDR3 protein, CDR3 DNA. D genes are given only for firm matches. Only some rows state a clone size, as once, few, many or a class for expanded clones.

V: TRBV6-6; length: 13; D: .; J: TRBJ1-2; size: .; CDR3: CASSWDAGYGYTF; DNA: TGTGCCAGCAGTTGGGATGCAGGGTATGGCTACACCTTC
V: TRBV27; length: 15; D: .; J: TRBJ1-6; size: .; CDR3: CASSSWIAYNSPLHF; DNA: TGTGCCAGCAGTTCTTGGATTGCCTATAATTCACCCCTCCACTTT
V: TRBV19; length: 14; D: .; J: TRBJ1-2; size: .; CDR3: CASRVFGGGYGYTF; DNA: TGTGCCAGTAGGGTTTTTGGCGGCGGATACGGCTACACCTTC
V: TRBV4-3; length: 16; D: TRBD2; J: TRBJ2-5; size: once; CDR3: CASSLFDGRNQETQYF; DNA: TGCGCCAGCAGTTTATTCGACGGGAGGAACCAAGAGACCCAGTACTTC
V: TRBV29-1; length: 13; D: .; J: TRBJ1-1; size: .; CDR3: CSVAGTLNTEAFF; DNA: TGCAGCGTTGCGGGGACATTGAACACTGAAGCTTTCTTT
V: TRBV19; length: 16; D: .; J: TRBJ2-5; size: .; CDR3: CASSIFFTGEQETQYF; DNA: TGTGCCAGTAGTATTTTCTTCACTGGGGAGCAAGAGACCCAGTACTTC
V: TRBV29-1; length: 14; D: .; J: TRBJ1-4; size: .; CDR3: CSVMGGHQGPKLFF; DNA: TGCAGCGTGATGGGGGGACACCAGGGCCCAAAACTGTTTTTT
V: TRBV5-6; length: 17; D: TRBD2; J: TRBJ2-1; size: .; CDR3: CASSLAGGSSSYNEQFF; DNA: TGTGCCAGCAGCTTGGCCGGGGGGTCGAGCTCCTACAATGAGCAGTTCTTC
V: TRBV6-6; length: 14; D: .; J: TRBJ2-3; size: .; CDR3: CATAEVSSTDTQYF; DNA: TGTGCCACGGCGGAGGTCTCTTCAACAGATACGCAGTATTTT
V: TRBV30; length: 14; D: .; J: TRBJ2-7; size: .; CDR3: CAWSVEGVGYEQYF; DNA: TGTGCCTGGAGTGTTGAGGGAGTTGGGTACGAGCAGTACTTC
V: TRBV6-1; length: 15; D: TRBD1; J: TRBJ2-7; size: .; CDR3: CASSEGTGTYYEQYF; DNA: TGTGCCAGCAGCGAAGGGACAGGGACTTACTACGAGCAGTACTTC
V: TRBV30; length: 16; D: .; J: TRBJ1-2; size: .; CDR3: CAWSVVSGHGEHGYTF; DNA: TGTGCCTGGAGTGTCGTATCGGGACACGGTGAACATGGCTACACCTTC
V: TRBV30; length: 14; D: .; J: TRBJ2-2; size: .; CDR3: CASRRAPNTGELFF; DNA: TGTGCCAGCCGACGCGCTCCGAACACCGGGGAGCTGTTTTTT
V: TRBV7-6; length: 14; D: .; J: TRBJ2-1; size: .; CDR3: CASSFGGPHNEQFF; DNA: TGTGCCAGCAGCTTTGGGGGGCCTCACAATGAGCAGTTCTTC
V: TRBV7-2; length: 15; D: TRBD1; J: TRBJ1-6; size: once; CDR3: CASSLITGGYSPLHF; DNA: TGTGCCAGCAGCTTAATAACAGGGGGCTACTCACCCCTCCACTTT
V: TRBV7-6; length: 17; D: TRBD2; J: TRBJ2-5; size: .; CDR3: CASSLAISGGAKETQYF; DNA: TGTGCCAGCAGCTTAGCGATTAGCGGGGGGGCGAAAGAGACCCAGTACTTC
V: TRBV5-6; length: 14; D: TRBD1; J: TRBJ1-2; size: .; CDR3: CASSLGTGGPGYTF; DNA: TGTGCCAGCAGCTTGGGTACAGGGGGCCCCGGCTACACCTTC
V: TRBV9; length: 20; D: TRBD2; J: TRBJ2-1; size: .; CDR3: CASSVNIGLAGGGMIDEQFF; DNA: TGTGCCAGCAGCGTAAATATCGGACTAGCGGGAGGAGGCATGATCGATGAGCAGTTCTTC
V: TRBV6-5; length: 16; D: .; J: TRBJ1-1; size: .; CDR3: CASSYSSSTMNTEAFF; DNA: TGTGCCAGCAGTTACTCGTCATCCACTATGAACACTGAAGCTTTCTTT
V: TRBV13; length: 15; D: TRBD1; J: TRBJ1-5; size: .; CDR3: CASSWGDSPGQPQHF; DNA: TGTGCCAGCAGCTGGGGGGACAGCCCGGGTCAGCCCCAGCATTTT
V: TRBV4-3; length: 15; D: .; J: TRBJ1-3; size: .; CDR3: CASSQDPGSGNTIYF; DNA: TGCGCCAGCAGCCAAGACCCAGGGTCTGGAAACACCATATATTTT
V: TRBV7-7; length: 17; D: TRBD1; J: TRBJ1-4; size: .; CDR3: CASSLGGQGQLNEKLFF; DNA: TGTGCTAGCAGCTTAGGAGGACAGGGGCAACTGAATGAAAAACTGTTTTTT
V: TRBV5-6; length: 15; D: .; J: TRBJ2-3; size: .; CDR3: CASSLDGGPPDTQYF; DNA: TGTGCCAGCAGCTTGGACGGGGGGCCCCCAGATACGCAGTATTTT
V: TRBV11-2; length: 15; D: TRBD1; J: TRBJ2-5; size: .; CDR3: CASSFFRGQQETQYF; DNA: TGTGCCAGCAGCTTCTTCAGGGGGCAACAAGAGACCCAGTACTTC
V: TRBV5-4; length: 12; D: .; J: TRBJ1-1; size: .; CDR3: CASSLTDTEAFF; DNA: TGTGCCAGCAGCCTGACAGACACTGAAGCTTTCTTT
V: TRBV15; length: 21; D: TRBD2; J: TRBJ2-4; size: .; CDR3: CATSRDSGGTSGREAKNIQYF; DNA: TGTGCCACCAGCAGAGATAGCGGCGGGACTAGCGGGAGGGAGGCCAAAAACATTCAGTACTTC
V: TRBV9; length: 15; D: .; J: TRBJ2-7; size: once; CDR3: CASSPRLEPPYEQYF; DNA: TGTGCCAGCAGCCCACGTTTGGAGCCCCCCTACGAGCAGTACTTC
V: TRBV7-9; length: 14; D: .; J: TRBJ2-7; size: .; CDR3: CASSPPAAPYEQYF; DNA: TGTGCCAGCAGCCCACCCGCGGCTCCTTACGAGCAGTACTTC
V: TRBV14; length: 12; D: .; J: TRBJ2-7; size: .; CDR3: CASSLVAYEQYF; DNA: TGTGCCAGCAGCCTAGTAGCCTACGAGCAGTACTTC
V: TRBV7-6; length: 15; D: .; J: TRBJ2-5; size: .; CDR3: CASSSTDNYQETQYF; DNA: TGTGCCAGCAGCTCTACAGACAACTACCAAGAGACCCAGTACTTC
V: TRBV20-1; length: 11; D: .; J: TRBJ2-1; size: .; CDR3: CSARDDDEQFF; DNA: TGCAGTGCTAGAGACGACGATGAGCAGTTCTTC
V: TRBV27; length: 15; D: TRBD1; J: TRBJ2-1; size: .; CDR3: CASSLGTGTYNEQFF; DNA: TGTGCCAGCAGTTTAGGGACAGGGACCTACAATGAGCAGTTCTTC
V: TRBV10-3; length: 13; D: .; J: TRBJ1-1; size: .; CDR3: CAISEGALTEAFF; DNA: TGTGCCATCAGTGAGGGAGCTCTCACTGAAGCTTTCTTT
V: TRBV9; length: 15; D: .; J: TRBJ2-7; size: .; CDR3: CASSLGTGVGYEQYF; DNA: TGTGCCAGCAGCCTCGGGACGGGTGTGGGCTACGAGCAGTACTTC
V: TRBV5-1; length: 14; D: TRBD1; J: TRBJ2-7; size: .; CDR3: CASSLGGTGYEQYF; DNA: TGCGCCAGCAGCTTGGGAGGGACAGGGTACGAGCAGTACTTC
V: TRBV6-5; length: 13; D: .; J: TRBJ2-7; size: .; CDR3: CASSYGGPYEQYF; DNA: TGTGCCAGCAGTTACGGGGGACCTTACGAGCAGTACTTC
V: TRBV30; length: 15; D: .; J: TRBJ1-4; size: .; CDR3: CAWASGRGPNEKLFF; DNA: TGTGCCTGGGCCTCCGGGCGGGGACCGAATGAAAAACTGTTTTTT
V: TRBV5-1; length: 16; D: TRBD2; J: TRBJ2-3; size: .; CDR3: CASSLASGVFTDTQYF; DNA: TGCGCCAGCAGCTTGGCTAGCGGGGTCTTTACAGATACGCAGTATTTT
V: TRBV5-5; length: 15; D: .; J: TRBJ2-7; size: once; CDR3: CASTSWGTSSYEQYF; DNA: TGTGCCAGCACCTCTTGGGGGACCAGCTCCTACGAGCAGTACTTC
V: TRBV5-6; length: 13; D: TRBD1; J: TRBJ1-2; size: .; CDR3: CASSAGDSYGYTF; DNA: TGTGCCAGCAGCGCAGGGGACAGCTATGGCTACACCTTC
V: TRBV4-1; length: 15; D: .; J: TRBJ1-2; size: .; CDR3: CASSQGGGANYGYTF; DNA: TGCGCCAGCAGCCAAGGGGGTGGGGCTAACTATGGCTACACCTTC
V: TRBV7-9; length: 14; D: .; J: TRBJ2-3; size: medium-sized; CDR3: CASSPPTPTDTQYF; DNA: TGTGCCAGCAGCCCCCCAACCCCCACAGATACGCAGTATTTT